What follows are 7 T cell receptor beta chains derived from one specimen sequenced in a study of T-cell reconstitution after alpha-beta-depleted transplantation in children. As it was prepared, the TCRbeta library received unique molecular identifiers. TCRdb independently ran MiXCR on the PCR reads; one entry per CDR3 protein. This table has more than 550,000 distinct CDR3 sequences, more than 9% appearing once. Sequenced here: PBMCs from the stem cell graft donor, sampled from the stem cell graft. All receptors derive from a human donor who donated a stem cell graft to a child with acute myeloid leukemia.

This clonotype has just a few counts. The chain links TRBV4-3 to TRBJ2-7, with D possibly TRBD2 on 5 matching bases. Germline-derived CDR1 and CDR2 are LGHNA and YSLEER. Trimming took 3 bases from V and 6 from J, leaving 15 bases between them. The CDR3 extends over 14 amino acids. CDR3 coding DNA: TGCGCCAGCAGCCATGTCCGGGCAGGACTCGAGCAGTACTTC. This gives the protein CASSHVRAGLEQYF.

The CDR3 here is CASSSDGLSTDTQYF. Written as DNA, the CDR3 is TGTGCCAGCAGCTCGGACGGACTCAGCACAGATACGCAGTATTTT. This chain joins TRBV7-9 and TRBJ2-3, with a possible D match to TRBD2 (5 bases). The CDR3 runs to 15 residues. Germline values: CDR1 SEHNR, CDR2 FQNEAQ (reference sequence). The V end was cut by 4 bases, the J end by 0 bases, with 11 bases between.

In this sample, this clonotype turned up many times. The J gene is TRBJ2-1, the V gene TRBV29-1; 9 bases are shared with TRBD2. V trimming: 7 bases; J trimming: 2 bases; junction bases outside the gene matches: 9. The CDR3 has 15 residues. Germline V gene sequence: CDR1 SQVTM, CDR2 ANQGSEA. The CDR3 region is CSAGRPSGTYNEQFF. The CDR3 DNA sequence: TGCAGCGCTGGAAGGCCTAGCGGGACCTACAATGAGCAGTTCTTC.

The genes are TRBV3-1 and TRBJ2-1, with 13 positions matching TRBD2. V shed 5 bases and J 3 bases; nucleotides not matched to a gene: 4. Germline V CDR1 and CDR2: LGHDT, YNNKEL (reference sequence). The CDR3 covers 16 residues. CDR3 nucleotide sequence: TGTGCCAGCAGCAAACGGACTAGCGGGAGCTACAATGAGCAGTTCTTC. This sequence encodes CASSKRTSGSYNEQFF.

A remark on this clonotype: A read error is possible here, since a much larger clone lies one base away. The J gene is TRBJ1-2, the V gene TRBV10-3, with D unclear. CDR1 and CDR2 from the germline V gene are ENHRY and SYGVKD. This CDR3 comprises 14 residues. DNA for the CDR3: TGTGCCACCCTCGGGCGGATGGGTAACTATGGCCACACCTTC. Its protein product is CATLGRMGNYGHTF.

This clonotype was counted only a few times. This sequence joins TRBV13 and TRBJ2-7; 10 nucleotides line up with TRBD2. Trimming cost V 2 bases and J 5 bases; bases outside gene matches: 6. Germline V gene lookup returns CDR1 PRHDT and CDR2 FYEKMQ (reference sequence). The CDR3 is made up of 15 amino acids. DNA of the CDR3: TGTGCCAGCAGCTTATGGGTAGCGGGAGGCCACGAGCAGTACTTC. It translates to CASSLWVAGGHEQYF.

The V and J genes are TRBV28 and TRBJ2-7, with D perhaps TRBD1 or TRBD2 (5 bases each). This CDR3 is 12 amino acids long. The ends were cut back, 6 bases at V and 7 bases at J, with 13 bases in the middle. Looked up from germline, CDR1 is MDHEN and CDR2 is SYDVKM. As DNA, the CDR3 is TGTGCCAGCAGGTCCGGGGACGGGGAGCAGTACTTC. It encodes CASRSGDGEQYF.